This T cell receptor beta chain was retrieved from a study of T cell responses to AZD1222 COVID-19 vaccine. This CDR3 has 13 amino acids. The V and J ends lost 4 bases and 4 bases respectively, with 11 bases between them. Germline loops: CDR1 SGHRS, CDR2 YFSETQ. Overall study findings and caveats: Clonal diversity was possibly underestimated; the donors were predominantly white British and more often female. Compared with day 0, the breadth and depth of the Spike-specific TCR repertoire rose significantly after two doses of AZD1222. Just a handful of AZD1222 recipients tested seropositive at baseline. The peak T cell response came first, and repertoires were sampled only after it.

Here immunoSEQ multiplex PCR was the method, and the copy in TCRdb shows in-frame clones only, minus some. Altogether over 150,000 clones are present, 86% being singletons, with the ten largest covering under 7%. Notes on this clone: Its antigen remains unidentified.

The sequencing used peripheral blood, collected on day 0 of MenACWY control vaccination. This chain uses TRBV5-1 with TRBJ2-5; weak D call: TRBD1 (5 bases). This receptor was identified in an adult in good health. In DNA, the CDR3 is TGCGCCAGCAGCGCCGACAGTCCAGAGACCCAGTACTTC. This encodes CASSADSPETQYF.